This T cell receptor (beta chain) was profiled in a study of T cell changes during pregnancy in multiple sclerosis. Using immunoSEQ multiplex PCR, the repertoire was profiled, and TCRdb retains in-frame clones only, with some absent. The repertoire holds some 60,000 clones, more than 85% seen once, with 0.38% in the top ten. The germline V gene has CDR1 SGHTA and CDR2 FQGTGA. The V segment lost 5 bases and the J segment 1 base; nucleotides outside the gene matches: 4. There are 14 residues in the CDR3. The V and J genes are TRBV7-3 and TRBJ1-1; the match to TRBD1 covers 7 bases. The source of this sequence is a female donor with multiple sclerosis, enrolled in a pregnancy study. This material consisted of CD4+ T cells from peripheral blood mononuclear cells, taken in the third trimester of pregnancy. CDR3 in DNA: TGTGCCAGCAGCGTGGGACAGCAGAACACTGAAGCTTTCTTT. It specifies CASSVGQQNTEAFF.